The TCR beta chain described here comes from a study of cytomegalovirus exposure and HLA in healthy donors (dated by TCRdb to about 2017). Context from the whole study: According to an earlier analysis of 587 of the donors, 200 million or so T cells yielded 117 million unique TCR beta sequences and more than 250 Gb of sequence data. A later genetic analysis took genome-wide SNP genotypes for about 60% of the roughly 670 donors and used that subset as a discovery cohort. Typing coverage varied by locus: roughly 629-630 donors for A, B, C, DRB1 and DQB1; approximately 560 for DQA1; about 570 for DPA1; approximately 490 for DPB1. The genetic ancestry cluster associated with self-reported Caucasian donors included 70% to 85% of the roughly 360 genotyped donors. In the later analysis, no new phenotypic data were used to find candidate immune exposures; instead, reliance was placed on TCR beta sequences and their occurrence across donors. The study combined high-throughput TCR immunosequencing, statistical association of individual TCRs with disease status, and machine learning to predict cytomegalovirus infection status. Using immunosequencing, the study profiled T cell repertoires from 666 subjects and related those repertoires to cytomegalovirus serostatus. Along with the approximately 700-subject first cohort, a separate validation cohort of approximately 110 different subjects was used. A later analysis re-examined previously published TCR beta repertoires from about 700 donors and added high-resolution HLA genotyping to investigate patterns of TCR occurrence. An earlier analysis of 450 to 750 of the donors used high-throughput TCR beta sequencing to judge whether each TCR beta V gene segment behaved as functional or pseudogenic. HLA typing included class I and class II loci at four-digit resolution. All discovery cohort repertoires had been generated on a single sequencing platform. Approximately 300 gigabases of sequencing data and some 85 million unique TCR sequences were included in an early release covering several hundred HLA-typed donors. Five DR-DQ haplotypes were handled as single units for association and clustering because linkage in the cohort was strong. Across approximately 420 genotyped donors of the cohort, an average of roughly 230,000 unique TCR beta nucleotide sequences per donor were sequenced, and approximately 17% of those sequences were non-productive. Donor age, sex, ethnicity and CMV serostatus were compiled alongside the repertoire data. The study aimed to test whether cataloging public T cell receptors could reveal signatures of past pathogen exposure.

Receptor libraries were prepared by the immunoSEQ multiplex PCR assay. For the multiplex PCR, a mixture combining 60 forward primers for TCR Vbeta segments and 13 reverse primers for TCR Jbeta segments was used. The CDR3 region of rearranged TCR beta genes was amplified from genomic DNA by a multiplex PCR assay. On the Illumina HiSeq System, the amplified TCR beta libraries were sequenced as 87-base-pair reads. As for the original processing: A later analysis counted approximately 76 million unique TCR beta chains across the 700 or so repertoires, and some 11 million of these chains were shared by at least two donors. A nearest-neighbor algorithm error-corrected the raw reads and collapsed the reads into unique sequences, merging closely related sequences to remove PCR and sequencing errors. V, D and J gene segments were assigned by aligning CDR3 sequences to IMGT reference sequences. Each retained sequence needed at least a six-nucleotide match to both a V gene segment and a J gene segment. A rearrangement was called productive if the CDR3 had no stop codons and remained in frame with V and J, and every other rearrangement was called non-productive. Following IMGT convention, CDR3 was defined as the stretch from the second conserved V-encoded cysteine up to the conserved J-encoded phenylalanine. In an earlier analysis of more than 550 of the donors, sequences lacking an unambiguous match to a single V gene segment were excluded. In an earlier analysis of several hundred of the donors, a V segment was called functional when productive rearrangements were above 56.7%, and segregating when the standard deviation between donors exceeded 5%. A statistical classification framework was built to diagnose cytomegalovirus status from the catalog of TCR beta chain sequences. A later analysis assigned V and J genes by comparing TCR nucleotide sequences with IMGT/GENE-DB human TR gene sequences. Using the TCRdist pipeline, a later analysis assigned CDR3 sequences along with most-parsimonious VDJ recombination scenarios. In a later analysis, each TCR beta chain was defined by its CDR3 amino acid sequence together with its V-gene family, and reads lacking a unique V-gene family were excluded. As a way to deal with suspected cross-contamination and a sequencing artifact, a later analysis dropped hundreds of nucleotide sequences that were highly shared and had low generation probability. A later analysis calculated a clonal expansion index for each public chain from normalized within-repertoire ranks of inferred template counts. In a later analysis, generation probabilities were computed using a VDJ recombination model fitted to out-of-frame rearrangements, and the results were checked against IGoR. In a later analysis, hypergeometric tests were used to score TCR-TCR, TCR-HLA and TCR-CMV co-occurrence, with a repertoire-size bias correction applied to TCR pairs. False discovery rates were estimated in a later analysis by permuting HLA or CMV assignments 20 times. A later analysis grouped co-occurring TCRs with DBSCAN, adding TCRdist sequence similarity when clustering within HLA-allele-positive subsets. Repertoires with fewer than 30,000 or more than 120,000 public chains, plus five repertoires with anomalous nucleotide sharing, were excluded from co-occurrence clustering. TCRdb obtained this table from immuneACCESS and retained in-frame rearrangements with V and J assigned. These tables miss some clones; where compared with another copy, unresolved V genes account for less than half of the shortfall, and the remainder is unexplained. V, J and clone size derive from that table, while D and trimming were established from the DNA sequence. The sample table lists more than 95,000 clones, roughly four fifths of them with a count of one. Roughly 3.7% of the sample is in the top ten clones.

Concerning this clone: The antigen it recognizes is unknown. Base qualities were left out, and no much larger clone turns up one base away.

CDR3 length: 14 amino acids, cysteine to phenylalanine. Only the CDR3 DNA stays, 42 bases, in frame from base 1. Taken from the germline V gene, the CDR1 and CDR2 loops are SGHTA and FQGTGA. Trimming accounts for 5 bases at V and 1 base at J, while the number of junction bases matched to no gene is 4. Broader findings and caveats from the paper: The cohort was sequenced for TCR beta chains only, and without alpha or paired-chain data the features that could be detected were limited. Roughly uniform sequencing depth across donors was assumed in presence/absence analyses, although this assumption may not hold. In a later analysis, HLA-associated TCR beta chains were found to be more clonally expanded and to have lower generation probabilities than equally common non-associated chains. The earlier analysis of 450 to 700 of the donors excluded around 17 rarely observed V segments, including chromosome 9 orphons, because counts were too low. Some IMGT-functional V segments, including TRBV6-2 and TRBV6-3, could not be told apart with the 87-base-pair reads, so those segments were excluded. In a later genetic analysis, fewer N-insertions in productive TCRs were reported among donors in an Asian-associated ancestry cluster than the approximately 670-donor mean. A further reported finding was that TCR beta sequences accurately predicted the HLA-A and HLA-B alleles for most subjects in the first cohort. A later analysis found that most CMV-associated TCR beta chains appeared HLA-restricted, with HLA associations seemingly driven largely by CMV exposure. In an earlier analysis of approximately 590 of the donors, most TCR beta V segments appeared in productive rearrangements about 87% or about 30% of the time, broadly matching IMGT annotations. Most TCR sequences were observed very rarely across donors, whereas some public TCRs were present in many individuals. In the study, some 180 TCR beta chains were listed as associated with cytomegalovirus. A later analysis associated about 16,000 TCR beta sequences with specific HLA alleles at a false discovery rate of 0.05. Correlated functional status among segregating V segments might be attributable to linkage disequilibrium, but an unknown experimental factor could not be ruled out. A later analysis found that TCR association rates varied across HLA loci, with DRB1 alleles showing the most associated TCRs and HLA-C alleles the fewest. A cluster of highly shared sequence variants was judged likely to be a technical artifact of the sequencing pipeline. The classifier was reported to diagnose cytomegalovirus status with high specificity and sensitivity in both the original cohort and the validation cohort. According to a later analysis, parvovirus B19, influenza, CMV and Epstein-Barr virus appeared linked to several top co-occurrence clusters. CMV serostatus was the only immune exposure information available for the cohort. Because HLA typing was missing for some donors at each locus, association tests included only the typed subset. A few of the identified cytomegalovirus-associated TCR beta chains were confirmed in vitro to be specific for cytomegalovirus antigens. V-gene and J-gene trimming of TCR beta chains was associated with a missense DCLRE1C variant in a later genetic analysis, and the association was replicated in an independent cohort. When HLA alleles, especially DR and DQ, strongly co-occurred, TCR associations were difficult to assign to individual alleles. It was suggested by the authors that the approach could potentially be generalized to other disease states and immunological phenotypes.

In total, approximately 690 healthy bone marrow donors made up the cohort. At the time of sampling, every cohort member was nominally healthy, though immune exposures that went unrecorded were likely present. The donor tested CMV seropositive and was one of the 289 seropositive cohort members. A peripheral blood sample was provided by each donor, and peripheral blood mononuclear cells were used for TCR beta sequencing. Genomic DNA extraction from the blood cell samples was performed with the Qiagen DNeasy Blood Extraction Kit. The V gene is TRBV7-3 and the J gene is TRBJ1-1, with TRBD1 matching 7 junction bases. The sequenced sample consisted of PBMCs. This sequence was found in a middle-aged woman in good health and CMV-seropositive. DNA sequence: TGTGCCAGCAGCCCAGGACAGGAGAACACTGAAGCTTTCTTT. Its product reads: CASSPGQENTEAFF.